The 20 T cell receptor beta chains listed next were all sequenced from one sample in a study of CD8+CD57+ T cells in acquired aplastic anemia. Patients included in sequencing had previously demonstrated CD8+CD57+ cell expansion by flow cytometry. Genomic DNA acted as the template from which TCR beta VDJ combination and CDR3 sequence profiling were carried out. TCRdb analysed the reads with MiXCR anew, one entry per CDR3 protein. Found here are around 170,000 distinct CDR3 sequences, just under 50% of them singletons; the top ten hold 8.5% to 10%. The specimen was sorted CD4+, CD8+, or CD8+CD57+ T cells (not recorded which) from PBMCs. These receptors originate from a human donor with aplastic anemia.

Points on this clonotype: This may arise from a read error, as a much more abundant clone is one base away. The gene calls are TRBV9 and TRBJ1-2; no clear D gene. This CDR3 has 13 residues. Germline assignment: CDR1 SGDLS and CDR2 YYNGEE. The CDR3 protein is CASSGIQSYGHTF. In DNA form, the CDR3 reads TGTGCCAGCAGCGGGATTCAAAGCTATGGCCACACCTTC.

This chain connects TRBV6-1 to TRBJ2-2; D perhaps matches TRBD1 (6 bases). Between the trimmed V and J ends, which lost 10 bases and 5 bases, there was a span of 14 bases. This CDR3 region has 13 residues. Germline V CDR1 and CDR2: MNHNS, SASEGT. The CDR3 DNA sequence: TGTGCCATACAGGGAAGGCATACCGGGGAGCTGTTTTTT. This codes for CAIQGRHTGELFF.

Written as DNA, the CDR3 is TGTGCCAGTAGATTCTCAATCACTGGAAACACCATATATTTT. Translating it yields CASRFSITGNTIYF. The chain is built from TRBV19 and TRBJ1-3, with unresolved D. Trimming cost V 6 bases and J 2 bases, with 11 bases left between them. Germline CDR1 reads LNHDA; CDR2 reads SQIVND (reference sequence). This CDR3 is 14 amino acids long.

V gene TRBV20-1 combines with J gene TRBJ1-2; D remains ambiguous. This CDR3 has 11 residues. The germline CDR1 and CDR2 sequences are DFQATT and SNEGSKA (reference sequence). V gave up 6 bases and J gave up 8 bases, with 13 bases separating them. CDR3 sequence (DNA): TGCAGTGCCGTCGACTTGGAAGGCTACACCTTC. This gives the protein CSAVDLEGYTF.

This clonotype has just a few counts. The V and J genes are TRBV7-2 and TRBJ2-7; D remains unclear. The germline V gene encodes CDR1 SGHTA and CDR2 FQGNSA. The CDR3 loop spans 11 amino acids. The ends were cut back, 5 bases at V and 5 bases at J, with 7 bases in the middle. This chain's CDR3 is CASSASHEQYF. DNA for the CDR3: TGTGCCAGCAGCGCAAGCCACGAGCAGTACTTC.

This clonotype was detected many times. The gene calls are TRBV12-3 or TRBV12-4 and TRBJ2-7; D is perhaps TRBD2 (6 bases). The ends were cut back, 4 bases at V and 2 bases at J, with 15 bases in the middle. The CDR3 contains 15 residues. The DNA of the CDR3 is TGTGCCAGCAGTTATTCGGGACTCATCCCCTACGAGCAGTACTTC. As protein: CASSYSGLIPYEQYF.

V usage is TRBV2 and J usage is TRBJ1-6, with no clear D. The CDR3 is made up of 11 amino acids. From germline, CDR1 is SNHLY and CDR2 FYNNEI. V was trimmed by 4 bases and J by 17 bases, leaving 12 bases between them. The CDR3 nucleotides read TGTGCCAGCAGTGTTTGGAGTCCCGTCCACTTT. Its protein product is CASSVWSPVHF.

The chain links TRBV6-2 or TRBV6-3 to TRBJ2-5, with TRBD1 as a possible D gene (5 bases). This CDR3 comprises 17 residues. Trimming stripped 6 bases from V and 4 bases from J, with 24 bases between. Germline CDR1 MNHEY, CDR2 SVGEGT. The CDR3 nucleotides are TGTGCCAGCAGATACGGACGTCTAAGGGCAGGGCCAGAGACCCAGTACTTC. Protein: CASRYGRLRAGPETQYF.

This clonotype was recorded many times. This chain joins TRBV6-1 and TRBJ1-5, with D maybe TRBD1 (5 bases). V was clipped by 4 bases and J by 1 base, with 11 bases between them. The V gene's germline CDR1 is MNHNS and CDR2 SASEGT. This CDR3 comprises 15 residues. The chain's CDR3 is CASSALWDSNQPQHF. CDR3 nucleotides: TGTGCCAGCAGTGCTCTCTGGGACAGCAATCAGCCCCAGCATTTT.

The chain links TRBV18 to TRBJ2-2, with TRBD1 as a possible D gene (5 bases). The CDR3 runs 16 residues. V lost 1 base and J 5 bases, leaving 14 bases between the germline ends. The germline CDR1 and CDR2 sequences are KGHSH and LQKENI. The DNA for the CDR3 is TGTGCCAGCTCACCACGGCAGGGAAGGCTAACCGGGGAGCTGTTTTTT. It is translated as CASSPRQGRLTGELFF.

This clonotype was observed a few times. The chain combines TRBV25-1 with TRBJ1-2, with no clear D. The V gene's germline CDR1 is MGHDK and CDR2 SYGVNS. V shed 6 bases and J shed 8 bases, with 10 bases lying between them. There are 11 residues in the CDR3. The CDR3 sequence is CASSDWEGYTF. The CDR3, as DNA: TGTGCCAGCAGCGATTGGGAGGGCTACACCTTC.

In its sample, this clonotype was seen many times. DNA for the CDR3: TGTGCCAGCAGCTTAGTGACGGGAGGTCTCAATGAGCAGTTCTTC. This translates into CASSLVTGGLNEQFF. V and J are TRBV7-2 and TRBJ2-1; TRBD2 aligns across 7 bases. The germline gives CDR1 SGHTA, CDR2 FQGNSA. Unmatched junction bases numbered 6, after V lost 1 base and J lost 6 bases. CDR3 length: 15 residues.

The chain couples TRBV29-1 to TRBJ2-6; D not resolved. V lost 5 bases and J lost 0, with 8 bases in between. This CDR3 is built from 14 residues. The germline V gene encodes CDR1 SQVTM and CDR2 ANQGSEA. CDR3: CSVRFSSGANVLTF. DNA of the CDR3: TGCAGCGTTCGTTTCAGCTCTGGGGCCAACGTCCTGACTTTC.

The chain joins TRBV2 to TRBJ1-2; the D is unclear. The CDR3 spans 13 residues. Germline CDR1 reads SNHLY; CDR2 reads FYNNEI. Trimming removed 5 bases from V and 4 bases from J, with 11 bases in between. The CDR3 is CASSPGSSYGYTF. In DNA, the CDR3 is TGTGCCAGCAGTCCAGGAAGCAGCTATGGCTACACCTTC.

The gene calls are TRBV2 and TRBJ2-7, with a weak D call TRBD2 (5 bases). V was cut by 4 bases and J by 3 bases, with 16 bases left in between. Germline CDR1 is SNHLY and CDR2 is FYNNEI. The CDR3 has 15 amino acids. In DNA, the CDR3 is TGTGCCAGCAGTGGACCCCGGCGGGTGGGCTACGAGCAGTACTTC. As protein: CASSGPRRVGYEQYF.

A single count supports this clonotype. The chain combines TRBV5-1 with TRBJ2-7; TRBD2 aligns across 11 bases. Germline V gene data show CDR1 as SGHRS and CDR2 as YFSETQ. The CDR3 consists of 14 residues. The junction had 3 bases not matched to a gene; V was cut back by 1 base and J by 6 bases. DNA for the CDR3: TGCGCCAGCAGCTTGAACCTAGCGGGGGGCGAGCAGTACTTC. This encodes CASSLNLAGGEQYF. The complete variable domain, with remaining parts taken from reference TRBV5-1 and TRBJ2-7, reads KAGVTQTPRYLIKTRGQQVTLSCSPISGHRSVSWYQQTPGQGLQFLFEYFSETQRNKGNFPGRFSGRQFSNSRSEMNVSTLELGDSALYLCASSLNLAGGEQYFGPGTRLTVT.

This clonotype was counted many times. V gene TRBV12-3 or TRBV12-4 combines with J gene TRBJ2-6; 9 bases agree with TRBD1. V trimming: 2 bases; J trimming: 5 bases; junction bases outside the gene matches: 4. The CDR3 covers 16 residues. CDR3 in amino acids: CASSLTGGSRANVLTF. The CDR3 coding sequence is TGTGCCAGCAGTTTAACAGGGGGCAGTAGGGCCAACGTCCTGACTTTC.

This clonotype was observed many times. The rearrangement links TRBV30 to TRBJ1-6; no firm D call. CDR1 is GTSNPN and CDR2 is SVGIG in the germline V gene (reference sequence). This CDR3 region has 13 residues. The ends were cut back, 0 bases at V and 5 bases at J, with 5 bases in the middle. CDR3 nucleotides: TGTGCCTGGAGTGTACAGAATAATTCACCCCTCCACTTT. The encoded protein is CAWSVQNNSPLHF.

This clonotype was counted only a few times. The chain carries TRBV30 and TRBJ2-3; D possibly matches TRBD1 or TRBD2 (5 bases each). This CDR3 region has 12 residues. The ends were cut back, 5 bases at V and 5 bases at J, with 11 bases in the middle. CDR1 and CDR2 from the germline V gene are GTSNPN and SVGIG (reference sequence). The CDR3: CAWWGWGDTQYF. For the CDR3, the DNA is TGTGCCTGGTGGGGGTGGGGAGATACGCAGTATTTT. The whole variable domain, filled in from reference TRBV30 and TRBJ2-3, reads SQTIHQWPATLVQPVGSPLSLECTVEGTSNPNLYWYRQAAGRGLQLLFYSVGIGQISSEVPQNLSASRPQDRQFILSSKKLLLSDSGFYLCAWWGWGDTQYFGPGTRLTVL.

V and J are TRBV29-1 and TRBJ2-2; D might be TRBD1 (5 bases). V shed 7 bases and J shed 0 bases, with 9 bases lying between them. Germline V CDR1 and CDR2: SQVTM, ANQGSEA. The CDR3 is made up of 13 amino acids. The chain's CDR3 is CSADNANTGELFF. The CDR3 DNA sequence: TGCAGCGCGGACAACGCGAACACCGGGGAGCTGTTTTTT.